The 26 T cell receptor beta chains reported below all come from one sample, sequenced in a study of human T cells and chemical hapten exposure. TCRdb ran MiXCR on the RACE reads and lists one entry per CDR3 protein. Here the sample spans some 84,000 distinct CDR3 sequences, about 9.4% being singletons. The time point is: patch test 2, 6 weeks after DPC sensitization. As to treatment: therapeutic diphenylcyclopropenone sensitization with weekly scalp DPC. Sequences were derived from whole blood, sampled in connection with sensitization to the hapten diphenylcyclopropenone (DPC). The source of these receptors is a woman aged 45-60 years with alopecia areata. Some clones in this sample may be carry-over from other donors' samples.

This clonotype was found many times. The chain carries TRBV20-1 and TRBJ2-6; D is undetermined. V was pared by 3 bases and J by 1 base, with 4 bases between. The V gene's germline CDR1 is DFQATT and CDR2 SNEGSKA (reference sequence). This CDR3 spans 13 amino acids. The CDR3 region has the DNA TGCAGTGCTAGGAGATCTGGGGCCAACGTCCTGACTTTC. Translated: CSARRSGANVLTF.

In its sample, this clonotype was seen a few times. J is TRBJ1-6 and V is TRBV7-2; possible D gene TRBD1, 5 bases. V was pared by 5 bases and J by 0 bases, with 11 bases between. This CDR3 comprises 16 residues. Germline CDR1 is SGHTA and CDR2 is FQGNSA. The CDR3 region has the DNA TGTGCCAGCAGCGTGGGGGAAAGCTCCTATAATTCACCCCTCCACTTT. It specifies CASSVGESSYNSPLHF.

This clonotype showed up just a few times. The chain recombines TRBV19 with TRBJ2-5, with D perhaps TRBD2 (6 bases). Trimming cost V 10 bases and J 2 bases, with 14 bases left between them. This CDR3 spans 13 amino acids. Germline V gives CDR1 LNHDA, CDR2 SQIVND (reference sequence). CDR3 in amino acids: CATSLAQQETQYF. CDR3 coding DNA: TGTGCCACGTCGCTAGCGCAACAAGAGACCCAGTACTTC.

This clonotype was observed a few times. V is TRBV6-5 and J is TRBJ1-1, with TRBD1 as a possible D gene (6 bases). Trimming stripped 4 bases from V and 1 base from J, with 19 bases between. Germline V gene data show CDR1 as MNHEY and CDR2 as SVGAGI. The CDR3 totals 17 residues. Written as DNA, the CDR3 is TGTGCCAGCAGTTCCCTCAGGGGCCTCCGGGAGAACACTGAAGCTTTCTTT. Its translation: CASSSLRGLRENTEAFF.

This clonotype showed up just a few times. The DNA for the CDR3 is TGTGCCAGCAGCTTAGTAACTGAGACCCAGTACTTC. Protein product: CASSLVTETQYF. The chain uses TRBV7-2 and TRBJ2-5; D is unclear. The V gene lost 1 base and the J gene lost 5 bases, with 5 bases spanning the gap. Germline V CDR1 and CDR2: SGHTA, FQGNSA. The CDR3 spans 12 residues.

This clonotype came up many times. V usage is TRBV18 and J usage is TRBJ2-5; no clear D gene. Germline V gene data show CDR1 as KGHSH and CDR2 as LQKENI. This CDR3 has 13 residues. Trimming removed 2 bases from V and 2 bases from J, with 6 bases in between. CDR3 residues: CASSPTVQETQYF. In DNA, the CDR3 is TGTGCCAGCTCACCAACGGTACAAGAGACCCAGTACTTC. Drawing the rest from reference TRBV18 and TRBJ2-5, the complete variable domain is NAGVMQNPRHLVRRRGQEARLRCSPMKGHSHVYWYRQLPEEGLKFMVYLQKENIIDESGMPKERFSAEFPKEGPSILRIQQVVRGDSAAYFCASSPTVQETQYFGPGTRLLVL.

This clonotype was observed a handful of times. The V call is TRBV12-3 or TRBV12-4, the J call TRBJ1-1; D remains unclear. The CDR3 runs 14 residues. V lost 3 bases, J lost 1 base, and 9 bases lay in between. The CDR3 sequence is CASSLVEPNTEAFF. The CDR3 DNA reads TGTGCCAGCAGTTTGGTAGAGCCGAACACTGAAGCTTTCTTT.

Only a few counts were recorded for this clonotype. The V gene is TRBV2, the J gene TRBJ2-3; D uncertain. CDR1 is SNHLY, CDR2 FYNNEI, per germline. V lost 2 bases, J lost 0 bases, and 15 bases lay in between. The CDR3 runs to 17 residues. This CDR3 reads CASSESTARGSTDTQYF. DNA of the CDR3: TGTGCCAGCAGTGAATCCACGGCCCGAGGAAGCACAGATACGCAGTATTTT. The full variable domain, its missing parts supplied by reference TRBV2 and TRBJ2-3, is EPEVTQTPSHQVTQMGQEVILRCVPISNHLYFYWYRQILGQKVEFLVSFYNNEISEKSEIFDDQFSVERPDGSNFTLKIRSTKLEDSAMYFCASSESTARGSTDTQYFGPGTRLTVL.

This clonotype has ten or more counts. The chain couples TRBV20-1 to TRBJ2-5, with D maybe TRBD1 (6 bases). The germline CDR1 and CDR2 sequences are DFQATT and SNEGSKA (reference sequence). This CDR3 comprises 14 residues. V dropped 6 bases and J dropped 3 bases, with 17 bases sitting between them. CDR3 protein: CSARPSGTKETQYF. CDR3 sequence (DNA): TGCAGTGCCCGCCCTTCAGGGACAAAAGAGACCCAGTACTTC.

In its sample, this clonotype was seen many times. The genes are TRBV10-3 and TRBJ1-1; D gene unclear. The CDR3 is 16 amino acids. V shed 2 bases and J shed 0 bases, with 13 bases lying between them. Per the germline V gene, CDR1 is ENHRY and CDR2 is SYGVKD. In DNA form, the CDR3 reads TGTGCCATCAGTGAGGATGCTTGGGAGTTGAACACTGAAGCTTTCTTT. Translated, it gives CAISEDAWELNTEAFF.

This clonotype was counted a few times. Given a much more abundant clone one base away, this may be a read error. CDR3 sequence (DNA): TGTGCCAGCAGCTTGGCAGGAAACACCATATATTTT. Translated, it gives CASSLAGNTIYF. The chain joins TRBV5-5 to TRBJ1-3, with D unclear. CDR3 length: 12 residues. Trimming left V 0 bases short and J 4 bases short, with 2 bases between. The germline V gene encodes CDR1 SGHKS and CDR2 YYEKEE (reference sequence).

This clonotype occurred many times. This chain links TRBV5-1 with TRBJ2-4, with TRBD2 matching over 14 bases. In germline, CDR1 is SGHRS, CDR2 YFSETQ. The V and J ends lost 4 bases and 8 bases, in that order; junction bases with no gene match: 8. There are 16 residues in the CDR3. CDR3: CASSPGTSGSRDIQYF. The DNA for the CDR3 is TGCGCCAGCAGCCCGGGGACTAGCGGGAGCCGGGACATTCAGTACTTC.

The CDR3 bases are TGTGCCAGCAGATCCGGGACACTCTCATCCACAGATACGCAGTATTTT. Protein sequence: CASRSGTLSSTDTQYF. The chain is built from TRBV28 and TRBJ2-3; maybe TRBD1 (6 bases). This CDR3 is built from 16 residues. Trimming left V 6 bases short and J 2 bases short, with 18 bases between. The germline gives CDR1 MDHEN, CDR2 SYDVKM.

A few counts support this clonotype. The chain uses TRBV12-3 or TRBV12-4 and TRBJ1-3, with D tentatively TRBD1 (5 bases). Deletions cut 6 bases from V and 2 bases from J, with 14 bases between. The CDR3 extends over 15 amino acids. Here the CDR3 reads CASSPGGGAGNTIYF. The CDR3 DNA follows: TGTGCCAGCAGCCCGGGGGGAGGGGCTGGAAACACCATATATTTT.

There are many counts of this clonotype. J is TRBJ2-3 and V is TRBV6-2 or TRBV6-3; D is unresolved. The germline V gene has CDR1 MNHEY and CDR2 SVGEGT. Trimming left V 6 bases short and J 5 bases short, with 12 bases between. The CDR3 consists of 13 residues. CDR3 nucleotide sequence: TGTGCCAGCAGCCCAAGTGAGAAAGATACGCAGTATTTT. Translation: CASSPSEKDTQYF.

This sequence joins TRBV5-1 and TRBJ2-7, with D unresolved. V was clipped by 4 bases and J by 0 bases, with 8 bases between them. The CDR3 consists of 13 residues. The germline CDR1 and CDR2 sequences are SGHRS and YFSETQ. The CDR3 sequence: CASSAWTSYEQYF. CDR3 bases: TGCGCCAGCAGCGCTTGGACCTCCTACGAGCAGTACTTC. Full variable domain (remainder filled in from reference TRBV5-1 and TRBJ2-7): KAGVTQTPRYLIKTRGQQVTLSCSPISGHRSVSWYQQTPGQGLQFLFEYFSETQRNKGNFPGRFSGRQFSNSRSEMNVSTLELGDSALYLCASSAWTSYEQYFGPGTRLTVT.

This clonotype showed up many times. The CDR3 DNA is TGTGCCAGCAGCTCTGGACTAGCGGGAGCCACGAATGAGCAGTTCTTC. As protein: CASSSGLAGATNEQFF. The chain uses TRBV3-1 and TRBJ2-1; 13 bases line up with TRBD2. The V segment lost 5 bases and the J segment 7 bases; nucleotides outside the gene matches: 8. Germline V CDR1 and CDR2: LGHDT, YNNKEL (reference sequence). This CDR3 has 16 amino acids.

V usage is TRBV10-3 and J usage is TRBJ1-5; 9 positions match TRBD1. This CDR3 comprises 15 residues. Germline V gene lookup returns CDR1 ENHRY and CDR2 SYGVKD. J gave up 0 bases and V 10 bases, and 7 bases lay outside the gene matches. The CDR3 loop is CATRQGVYSNQPQHF. The CDR3 DNA is TGTGCCACTCGACAGGGGGTATATAGCAATCAGCCCCAGCATTTT.

This clonotype was observed at least ten times. The chain joins TRBV7-8 to TRBJ1-1; a possible D gene is TRBD1 (5 bases). The CDR3 spans 15 residues. The V gene lost 5 bases and the J gene lost 5 bases, with 18 bases spanning the gap. The V gene's germline CDR1 is SGHVS and CDR2 FQNEAQ. CDR3 residues: CASSLIPGLRTEAFF. CDR3 sequence (DNA): TGTGCCAGCAGCCTGATACCGGGACTCCGTACTGAAGCTTTCTTT.

This clonotype has only a few counts. The chain carries TRBV14 and TRBJ2-7; 8 bases fit TRBD2. Germline V gene sequence: CDR1 SGHDN, CDR2 FVKESK. V lost 0 bases and J lost 5; bases outside the gene matches: 6. The length of the CDR3 is 15 residues. Here the CDR3 reads CASSQEEREFDEQYF. CDR3 nucleotide sequence: TGTGCCAGCAGCCAAGAAGAGCGGGAGTTCGACGAGCAGTACTTC.

This clonotype turned up a few times. V is TRBV7-6 and J is TRBJ2-1; TRBD1 matches at 7 bases. The V and J ends lost 2 bases and 8 bases, in that order; junction bases with no gene match: 12. CDR1 is SGHVS, CDR2 FNYEAQ, per germline. This CDR3 is 16 amino acids long. The chain's CDR3 is CASSLRSAGGVDEQFF. The CDR3 DNA reads TGTGCCAGCAGCTTACGTTCGGCAGGGGGTGTCGATGAGCAGTTCTTC.

This clonotype was detected ten times or more. The chain is built from TRBV20-1 and TRBJ1-5; unclear D gene. Germline V gene data show CDR1 as DFQATT and CDR2 as SNEGSKA (reference sequence). This CDR3 contains 13 residues. V was pared by 4 bases and J by 1 base, with 8 bases between. The DNA of the CDR3 is TGCAGTGCTATAACCGGGAGCAATCAGCCCCAGCATTTT. Encoded protein: CSAITGSNQPQHF.

This clonotype came up many times. This chain connects TRBV7-2 to TRBJ1-5; D not resolved. Deletions cut 5 bases from V and 1 base from J, with 6 bases between. Germline V gene sequence: CDR1 SGHTA, CDR2 FQGNSA. The CDR3 contains 13 residues. The CDR3 protein is CASSLQSNQPQHF. CDR3 DNA sequence: TGTGCCAGCAGCCTACAAAGCAATCAGCCCCAGCATTTT.

This clonotype has a count of ten or more. This sequence joins TRBV20-1 and TRBJ1-4; possible D gene TRBD1, 5 bases. The V gene's germline CDR1 is DFQATT and CDR2 SNEGSKA (reference sequence). V dropped 0 bases and J dropped 4 bases, with 12 bases sitting between them. The CDR3 length is 15 residues. Here the CDR3 reads CSARDLRQGNEKLFF. CDR3 sequence (DNA): TGCAGTGCTAGAGATCTGAGGCAGGGTAATGAAAAACTGTTTTTT.

This rearrangement joins TRBV3-1 to TRBJ2-6, with D unclear. This CDR3 region has 15 residues. The germline V gene has CDR1 LGHDT and CDR2 YNNKEL (reference sequence). The V gene lost 2 bases and the J gene lost 0 bases, with 5 bases spanning the gap. The CDR3 spells CASSQRTSGANVLTF. The CDR3 DNA sequence: TGTGCCAGCAGCCAACGGACCTCTGGGGCCAACGTCCTGACTTTC.

At least ten counts were recorded for this clonotype. The V gene is TRBV5-1, the J gene TRBJ1-6, with 7 bases that match TRBD1. CDR1 SGHRS and CDR2 YFSETQ come from the germline V gene. V shed 7 bases, J shed 9 bases, and the junction held 7 bases outside the gene matches. The CDR3 sequence is 13 residues long. The CDR3 sequence: CASRDRDSSPLHF. The CDR3 nucleotides read TGCGCCAGCCGCGACAGGGACAGTTCACCCCTCCACTTT. The whole variable domain, filled in from reference TRBV5-1 and TRBJ1-6, reads KAGVTQTPRYLIKTRGQQVTLSCSPISGHRSVSWYQQTPGQGLQFLFEYFSETQRNKGNFPGRFSGRQFSNSRSEMNVSTLELGDSALYLCASRDRDSSPLHFGNGTRLTVT.